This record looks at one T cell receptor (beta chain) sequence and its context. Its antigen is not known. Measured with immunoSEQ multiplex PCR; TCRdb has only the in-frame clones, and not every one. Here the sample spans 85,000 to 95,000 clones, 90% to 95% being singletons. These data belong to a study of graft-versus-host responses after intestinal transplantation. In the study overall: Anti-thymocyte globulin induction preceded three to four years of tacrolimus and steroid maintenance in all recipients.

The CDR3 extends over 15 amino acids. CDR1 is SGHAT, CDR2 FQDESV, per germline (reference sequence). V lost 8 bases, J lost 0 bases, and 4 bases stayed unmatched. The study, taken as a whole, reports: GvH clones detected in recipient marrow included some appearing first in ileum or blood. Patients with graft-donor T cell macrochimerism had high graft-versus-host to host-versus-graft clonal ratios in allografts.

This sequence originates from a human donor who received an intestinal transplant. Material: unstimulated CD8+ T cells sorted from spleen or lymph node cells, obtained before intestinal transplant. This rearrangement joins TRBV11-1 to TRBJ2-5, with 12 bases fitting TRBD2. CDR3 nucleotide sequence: TGTGCCAGCTCCAGACTAGCGGGGGACCAAGAGACCCAGTACTTC. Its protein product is CASSRLAGDQETQYF.